Each of the 16 T cell receptor beta chains below was sequenced from the same sample in a study of cytomegalovirus exposure and HLA in healthy donors. TCRdb keeps only in-frame clones here, not all; method: immunoSEQ multiplex PCR. Of fewer than 200,000 clones in the sample, about 88% were seen once. Sequenced sample: PBMCs. These receptors came from a woman aged 18 to 35 in good health and CMV-seronegative.

The CDR3 sequence: CASSLGLAGADEQFF. CDR3 nucleotide sequence: TGTGCCAGCAGCTTGGGACTAGCGGGAGCTGATGAGCAGTTCTTC. The chain uses TRBV7-2 and TRBJ2-1; 14 nucleotides agree with TRBD2. This CDR3 spans 15 amino acids. Germline values: CDR1 SGHTA, CDR2 FQGNSA. V was pared by 3 bases and J by 8 bases, with 3 bases of the junction left unmatched.

The count of this clone is one. The chain couples TRBV4-1 to TRBJ2-3; D is possibly TRBD2 (5 bases). The CDR3 length is 15 residues. V lost 1 base, J lost 3 bases, and 11 bases lay in between. Germline values: CDR1 MGHRA, CDR2 YSYEKL. CDR3 amino acids: CASSQGPTRTDTQYF. As DNA, the CDR3 is TGCGCCAGCAGCCAAGGTCCAACTAGAACAGATACGCAGTATTTT.

The chain has TRBV5-6 and TRBJ2-2; D possibly corresponds to TRBD2 (6 bases). Germline V CDR1 and CDR2: SGHDT, YYEEEE. The V end was cut by 1 base, the J end by 3 bases, with 16 bases between. This CDR3 contains 17 residues. The CDR3 region is CASSLLAEGAYTGELFF. The CDR3 DNA reads as TGTGCCAGCAGCTTGCTGGCGGAGGGCGCTTACACCGGGGAGCTGTTTTTT. Supplemented by reference TRBV5-6 and TRBJ2-2, the full variable domain reads DAGVTQSPTHLIKTRGQQVTLRCSPKSGHDTVSWYQQALGQGPQFIFQYYEEEERQRGNFPDRFSGHQFPNYSSELNVNALLLGDSALYLCASSLLAEGAYTGELFFGEGSRLTVL.

V usage is TRBV19 and J usage is TRBJ2-1; possibly TRBD2 for D (6 bases). This CDR3 spans 14 amino acids. V shed 5 bases and J shed 1 base, with 9 bases lying between them. Germline CDR1 LNHDA, CDR2 SQIVND (reference sequence). CDR3: CASSAGSSYNEQFF. The CDR3 coding sequence is TGTGCCAGTAGTGCGGGGAGTTCCTACAATGAGCAGTTCTTC.

V usage is TRBV27 and J usage is TRBJ2-7; 10 positions match TRBD1. The V gene end was trimmed by 7 bases and the J gene end by 6 bases; junction bases not matched to a gene: 12. CDR1 is MNHEY, CDR2 SMNVEV, per germline (reference sequence). This CDR3 is built from 15 residues. CDR3 protein: CASTTWGTGVGEQYF. CDR3 bases: TGTGCCAGCACCACATGGGGGACAGGGGTAGGCGAGCAGTACTTC.

The rearrangement joins TRBV4-3 to TRBJ1-4; D might be TRBD1 (6 bases). The V end lost 2 bases, the J end lost 7 bases, and 14 bases lay between the germline ends. CDR1 is LGHNA, CDR2 YSLEER, per germline. CDR3 length equals 15 residues. CDR3 nucleotide sequence: TGCGCCAGCAGCCAATTGCGACAGGAGAGTGAAAAACTGTTTTTT. The encoded protein is CASSQLRQESEKLFF.

The V call is TRBV27, the J call TRBJ2-5, with D tentatively TRBD2 (5 bases). The germline V and J ends were trimmed by 3 bases and 2 bases, with 13 bases remaining between them. From germline, CDR1 is MNHEY and CDR2 SMNVEV (reference sequence). There are 15 residues in the CDR3. The CDR3 nucleotides read TGTGCCAGCAGTTTTGGCCGGGGTGCACAAGAGACCCAGTACTTC. Protein product: CASSFGRGAQETQYF.

The rearrangement uses TRBV4-1 and TRBJ1-5; D is perhaps TRBD1 (6 bases). The CDR3 sequence is 18 residues long. The V gene's germline CDR1 is MGHRA and CDR2 YSYEKL. The V and J ends lost 5 bases and 0 bases respectively, with 20 bases between them. The CDR3 region is CASSKLFDRTYSNQPQHF. DNA of the CDR3: TGCGCCAGCAGCAAACTATTCGACAGGACTTATAGCAATCAGCCCCAGCATTTT.

The chain recombines TRBV7-9 with TRBJ1-1; perhaps TRBD1 as D (5 bases). CDR3 size: 11 residues. The germline V and J ends were trimmed by 1 base and 8 bases, with 5 bases remaining between them. CDR1 SEHNR and CDR2 FQNEAQ come from the germline V gene (reference sequence). CDR3: CASSLGTEAFF. The DNA for the CDR3 is TGTGCCAGCAGCTTAGGGACAGAAGCTTTCTTT.

The genes are TRBV2 and TRBJ1-4; 8 positions agree with TRBD1. The germline CDR1 and CDR2 sequences are SNHLY and FYNNEI. V lost 7 bases, J lost 5 bases, and 3 bases stayed unmatched. The CDR3 covers 13 residues. CDR3 bases: TGTGCCAGCACCCGGACAGGGAATGAAAAACTGTTTTTT. Its translation is CASTRTGNEKLFF.

The chain carries TRBV10-3 and TRBJ1-1; 11 bases match TRBD1. Germline values: CDR1 ENHRY, CDR2 SYGVKD. The V and J ends lost 8 bases and 1 base, in that order; junction bases with no gene match: 6. The CDR3 runs 15 residues. CDR3 region: CAISRTGGANTEAFF. The CDR3 DNA is TGTGCCATCTCCCGGACAGGGGGCGCGAACACTGAAGCTTTCTTT.

The chain uses TRBV11-3 and TRBJ2-1; the D gene is possibly TRBD1 (5 bases). Germline CDR1 SGHNT, CDR2 YENEEA. The CDR3 is 19 amino acids. Trimming took 2 bases from V and 6 from J, leaving 26 bases between them. The CDR3 region is CASSLRLIPWAGKSNEQFF. In DNA, the CDR3 is TGTGCCAGCAGCTTAAGACTGATCCCCTGGGCAGGGAAGAGCAATGAGCAGTTCTTC.

A few counts support this clone. The rearrangement joins TRBV6-1 to TRBJ1-5, with D possibly matching TRBD1 (5 bases). Deletions cut 6 bases from V and 7 bases from J, with 10 bases between. This CDR3 is built from 12 residues. Germline lookup yields CDR1 MNHNS and CDR2 SASEGT. The CDR3 nucleotides are TGTGCCAGCAGGGAGGGGAGGCAGCCCCAGCATTTT. Encoded protein: CASREGRQPQHF.

This clone was seen just once. The rearrangement uses TRBV5-1 and TRBJ2-7, with 12 bases matching TRBD2. Looked up from germline, CDR1 is SGHRS and CDR2 is YFSETQ. J gave up 6 bases and V 6 bases, and 7 bases lay outside the gene matches. The CDR3 sequence is 14 residues long. CDR3 coding DNA: TGCGCCAGCACCGAGACTAGCGGGAGTGCCGAGCAGTACTTC. Encoded protein: CASTETSGSAEQYF.

This clone was counted once. The rearrangement joins TRBV27 to TRBJ2-3; no clear D. V dropped 4 bases and J dropped 5 bases, with 4 bases sitting between them. The CDR3 is 11 residues long. Germline values: CDR1 MNHEY, CDR2 SMNVEV (reference sequence). The CDR3 is CASSSVDTQYF. The CDR3 region has the DNA TGTGCCAGCAGTTCGGTAGATACGCAGTATTTT.

This clone showed up just once. The J gene is TRBJ2-2, the V gene TRBV4-3, with 7 bases that match TRBD2. Trimming at V came to 0 bases and at J to 7 bases, leaving 2 bases not matched to a gene. The CDR3 runs 14 residues. CDR1 LGHNA and CDR2 YSLEER come from the germline V gene. This CDR3 is CASSQDAGVGELFF. The CDR3 DNA follows: TGCGCCAGCAGCCAAGACGCGGGAGTCGGGGAGCTGTTTTTT.